This T cell receptor (beta chain) derives from a study of blood T cell repertoires in COVID-19. The table came from immunoSEQ multiplex PCR; TCRdb's copy has only in-frame clones and leaves some out. The data contain some 200,000 clones, less than 90% of them singletons. Sequencing was performed on peripheral blood. The sequence was collected from a woman aged 40 to 55 with acute or convalescent COVID-19.

CDR3 DNA: TGTGCCAGCAGCCTTTACAGGGGCCCTAATGAAAAACTGTTTTTT. Translated: CASSLYRGPNEKLFF. This chain uses TRBV7-2 with TRBJ1-4; 7 bases align to TRBD1. Trimming removed 5 bases from V and 3 bases from J; junction bases left unmatched: 6. Looked up from germline, CDR1 is SGHTA and CDR2 is FQGNSA. The CDR3 is 15 residues long.